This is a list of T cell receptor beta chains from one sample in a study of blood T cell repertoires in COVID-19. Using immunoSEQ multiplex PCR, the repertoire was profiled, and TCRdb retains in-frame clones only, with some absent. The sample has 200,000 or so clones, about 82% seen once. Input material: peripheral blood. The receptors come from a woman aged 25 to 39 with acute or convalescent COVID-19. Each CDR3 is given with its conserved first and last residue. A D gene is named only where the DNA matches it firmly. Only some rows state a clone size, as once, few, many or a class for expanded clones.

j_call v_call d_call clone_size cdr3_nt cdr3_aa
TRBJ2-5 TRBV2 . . TGTGCCAGCTCGCGGTGGGAGACCCAGTACTTC CASSRWETQYF
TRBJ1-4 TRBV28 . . TGTGCCAGCAGCTTCCTAACCGGACAGACTAATGAAAAACTGTTTTTT CASSFLTGQTNEKLFF
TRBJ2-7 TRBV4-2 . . TGTGCCAGCAGCCAAGAGTTGCCTAGTGCAGGGTACGAGCAGTACTTC CASSQELPSAGYEQYF
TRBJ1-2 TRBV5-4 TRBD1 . TGTGCCAGCACCATACGCACGGACAGGGGCGGCTACACCTTC CASTIRTDRGGYTF
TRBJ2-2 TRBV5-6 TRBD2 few TGTGCCACCCAGACTAGCGGGAGGGCCATCACCGGGGAGCTGTTTTTT CATQTSGRAITGELFF
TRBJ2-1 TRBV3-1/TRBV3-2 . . TGTGCCAGCAGCCAAGGCGGGGACCTCTACAATGAGCAGTTCTTC CASSQGGDLYNEQFF
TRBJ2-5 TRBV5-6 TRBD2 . TGTGCCAGCAGCTTGGGGACTAGCGGGCGAGAGACCCAGTACTTC CASSLGTSGRETQYF
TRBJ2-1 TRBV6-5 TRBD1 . TGTGCCAGCAGTTACTCACAGGGGTCTTCCTACAATGAGCAGTTCTTC CASSYSQGSSYNEQFF
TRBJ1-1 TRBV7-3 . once TGTGCCAGCAGCTTTCATGGGGGCCAGAACACTGAAGCTTTCTTT CASSFHGGQNTEAFF
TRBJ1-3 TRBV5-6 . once TGTGCCAGCAGCTTGGCCCCCCAGGTTTACTCTGGAAACACCATATATTTT CASSLAPQVYSGNTIYF
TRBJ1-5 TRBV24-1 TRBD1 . TGTGCCACCAGTGACCGTCGGGACAGCCTAGGACAGCCCCAGCATTTT CATSDRRDSLGQPQHF
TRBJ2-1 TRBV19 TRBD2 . TGTGCCAGTACACTAGCGGCGAACTCCTACAATGAGCAGTTCTTC CASTLAANSYNEQFF
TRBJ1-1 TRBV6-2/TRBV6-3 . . TGTGCCAGCAGTTACCCGGTGAACACTGAAGCTTTCTTT CASSYPVNTEAFF
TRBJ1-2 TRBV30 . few TGTGCCTGGATAGGGGACTATGGCTACACCTTC CAWIGDYGYTF
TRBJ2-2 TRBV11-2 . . TGTGCCAGCAGCTTAGTCAGGGGCGCTCCCGGGGAGCTGTTTTTT CASSLVRGAPGELFF
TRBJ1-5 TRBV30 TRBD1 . TGTGCCTGGAGTGAGGGCAGGGGGAATCAGCCCCAGCATTTT CAWSEGRGNQPQHF
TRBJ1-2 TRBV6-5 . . TGTGCCAGCAGACCCCCCCGGAGAGGGCCAGGCGGCTACACCTTC CASRPPRRGPGGYTF
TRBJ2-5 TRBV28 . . TGTGCCAGCAGGCCAGGGGCAAGCAAAGAGACCCAGTACTTC CASRPGASKETQYF
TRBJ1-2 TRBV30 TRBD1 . TGTGCCTGGAGTCCGGGACAGCGTTCTAACTATGGCTACACCTTC CAWSPGQRSNYGYTF
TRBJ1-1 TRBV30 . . TGTGCCTGGGGGACAACTGAAGCTTTCTTT CAWGTTEAFF
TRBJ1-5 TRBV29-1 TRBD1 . TGCAGCGTTATTTTGGGACAGAATAATCAGCCCCAGCATTTT CSVILGQNNQPQHF
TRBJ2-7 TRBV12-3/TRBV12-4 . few TGTGCCAGCAGTTTACGGGGGTCCTACGAGCAGTACTTC CASSLRGSYEQYF
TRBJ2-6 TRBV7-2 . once TGTGCCAGCACCCTCTTTGGGGGCGCTGGGGCCAACGTCCTGACTTTC CASTLFGGAGANVLTF
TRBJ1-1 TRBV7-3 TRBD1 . TGTGCCAGCAGTCCCCGACAGGGATCGGAACAGGCTTTCTTT CASSPRQGSEQAFF
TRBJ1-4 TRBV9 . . TGTGCCAGCAGCGTGAACCCAGGGTTGGGGGAAAAACTGTTTTTT CASSVNPGLGEKLFF
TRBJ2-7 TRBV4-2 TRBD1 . TGTGCCAGCAGCCCCCCGGGACAGGGCACCTACGAGCAGTACTTC CASSPPGQGTYEQYF
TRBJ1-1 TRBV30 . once TGTGCCTGGGGGGAAAATAGCGCTGAAGCTTTCTTT CAWGENSAEAFF
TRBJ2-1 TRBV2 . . TGTGCCAGCAGTGACAGGGCCCACCTCCGTGAGCAGTTCTTC CASSDRAHLREQFF
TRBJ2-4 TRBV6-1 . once TGTGCCAGCAGTGAAATCGGTACTGCGGGGAAAAACATTCAGTACTTC CASSEIGTAGKNIQYF
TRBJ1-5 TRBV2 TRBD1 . TGTGCCAGCAGCCCTGGACAGGTCGAGAATCAGCCCCAGCATTTT CASSPGQVENQPQHF
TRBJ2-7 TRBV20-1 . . TGCAGTGCTAGAGTAGACTACGAGCAGTACTTC CSARVDYEQYF
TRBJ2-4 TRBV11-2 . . TGTGCCAGCAGCTCCGGTGTCATTCAGTACTTC CASSSGVIQYF
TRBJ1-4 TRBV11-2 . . TGTGCCAGCAGTCGCACCGGGGGTAATGAAAAACTGTTTTTT CASSRTGGNEKLFF
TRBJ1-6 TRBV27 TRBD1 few TGTGCCAGCAGTTTCGGACAGGGGAGCTCCTATAATTCACCCCTCCACTTT CASSFGQGSSYNSPLHF
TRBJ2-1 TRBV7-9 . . TGTGCCAGCAGCTTGGGGCCAGTAGTATACAATGAGCAGTTCTTC CASSLGPVVYNEQFF
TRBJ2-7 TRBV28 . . TGTGCCAGCAGCCCCGGCGGATGGTACGAGCAGTACTTC CASSPGGWYEQYF
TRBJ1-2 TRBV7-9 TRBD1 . TGTGCCAGCAGCTTAGACCGTAACAGGGGCGAAAATGGCTACACCTTC CASSLDRNRGENGYTF
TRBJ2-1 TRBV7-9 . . TGTGCCAGCAGCTTAGGGAGGGCCCAGGACAATGAGCAGTTCTTC CASSLGRAQDNEQFF
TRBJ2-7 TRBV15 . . TGTGCCACCAGCAGGGACGGAGGGCCCTACGAGCAGTACTTC CATSRDGGPYEQYF
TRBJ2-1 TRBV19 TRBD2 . TGTGCCAGTAGCAGACTTAGCGGGAGTTACTACAATGAGCAGTTCTTC CASSRLSGSYYNEQFF
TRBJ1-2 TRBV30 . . TGTGCCCACCAGGTTAACTATGGCTACACCTTC CAHQVNYGYTF